This T cell receptor (beta chain) appears in the sequencing data of a study of blood T cell repertoires in COVID-19. Study summary: Samples of COVID-19 (acute and convalescent) were obtained from the United States, Italy and Spain. Sources were T cells, B-cell-depleted T cells, or PBMCs; the material itself was cDNA or gDNA.

CDR1 is ENHRY and CDR2 is SYGVKD in the germline V gene. The V and J ends lost 7 bases and 4 bases respectively, with 14 bases between them. The CDR3 runs 14 residues. The authors' processing: Amplification of reference gene primers was used by the study to estimate nucleated cell counts. Sequencing was performed with immunoSEQ multiplex PCR; in TCRdb, only in-frame clones are kept and a portion is missing. That table furnishes V, J and clone size, whereas the DNA furnished D and trimming. The profile shows about 74,000 clones, approximately 88% of them singletons. Source material: peripheral blood. This receptor was identified in a woman of 80 years or more with acute or convalescent COVID-19. This chain joins TRBV10-3 and TRBJ1-3, with D uncertain. The CDR3 reads CAIKSSKEGNTIYF. In DNA, the CDR3 is TGTGCCATCAAAAGTTCAAAGGAGGGAAACACCATATATTTT.